This TCR beta chain was identified during a study of naive and memory T cell subsets. General study findings and limits: More TCRs at tuberculin sites were read as hypersensitivity T cell infiltration. Reportedly, tuberculin skin test sites gave far more TCRs than other biopsies.

Ligated cDNA underwent four rounds of PCR with nested alpha and beta constant region primers and SP2. Each CDR3 protein gets one entry after TCRdb re-called the UMI-ligation and nested PCR reads with MiXCR. The sample lists around 30,000 distinct CDR3 sequences; 6.5% to 8% were seen once. This clonotype was counted many times. The target antigen is unknown. Germline CDR1 reads MNHNS; CDR2 reads SASEGT. Trimming cost V 0 bases and J 3 bases, with 9 bases left between them. The CDR3 totals 14 residues. Treatment indicated: skin biopsy from PPD injection site in Mantoux-positive individual. The library had UMIs added by 3' ligation of an oligonucleotide to TCR cDNA. Cells were not sorted; total RNA input targeted about 1 to 1000 ng.

The source was skin, collected from a tuberculin skin test site. The receptor was derived from an adult in good health. The chain combines TRBV6-1 with TRBJ2-7; the D is unclear. The CDR3 sequence: CASSEAGPIYEQYF. CDR3 DNA sequence: TGTGCCAGCAGTGAAGCGGGTCCAATCTACGAGCAGTACTTC.